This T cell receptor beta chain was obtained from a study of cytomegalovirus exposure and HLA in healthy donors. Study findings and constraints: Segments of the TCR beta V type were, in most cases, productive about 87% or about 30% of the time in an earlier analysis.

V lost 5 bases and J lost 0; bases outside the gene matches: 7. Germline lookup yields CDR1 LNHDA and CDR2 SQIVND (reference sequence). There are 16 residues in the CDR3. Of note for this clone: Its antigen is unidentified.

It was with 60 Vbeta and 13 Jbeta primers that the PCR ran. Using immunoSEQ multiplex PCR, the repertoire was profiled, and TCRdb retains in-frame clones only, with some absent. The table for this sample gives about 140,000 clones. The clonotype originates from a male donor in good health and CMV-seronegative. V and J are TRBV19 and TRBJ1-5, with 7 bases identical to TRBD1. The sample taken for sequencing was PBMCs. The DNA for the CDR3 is TGTGCCAGTAGTGTAAACAGGGGTTATAGCAATCAGCCCCAGCATTTT. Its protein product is CASSVNRGYSNQPQHF.